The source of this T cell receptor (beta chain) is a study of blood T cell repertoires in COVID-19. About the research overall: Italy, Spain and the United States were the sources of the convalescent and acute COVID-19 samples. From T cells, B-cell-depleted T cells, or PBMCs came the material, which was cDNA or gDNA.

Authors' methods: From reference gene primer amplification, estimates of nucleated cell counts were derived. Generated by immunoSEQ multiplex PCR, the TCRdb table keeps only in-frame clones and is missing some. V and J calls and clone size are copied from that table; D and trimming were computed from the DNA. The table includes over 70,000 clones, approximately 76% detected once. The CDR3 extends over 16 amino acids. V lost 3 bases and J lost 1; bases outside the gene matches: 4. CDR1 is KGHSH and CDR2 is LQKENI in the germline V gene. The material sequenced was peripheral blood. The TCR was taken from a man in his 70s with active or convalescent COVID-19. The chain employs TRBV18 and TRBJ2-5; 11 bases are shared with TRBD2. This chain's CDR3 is CASSPGLAASQETQYF. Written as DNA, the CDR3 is TGTGCCAGCTCACCGGGACTAGCGGCTAGCCAAGAGACCCAGTACTTC.